This is a list of T cell receptor beta chains from one sample in a study of post-analysis software for immune sequencing data. TCRdb reprocessed the PCR reads with MiXCR, giving one entry per CDR3 protein. The sample lists more than 500,000 distinct CDR3 sequences; around a third were seen once. The source material was blood. The receptor set was obtained from a girl younger than 18 with multiple sclerosis. Each CDR3 is given with its conserved first and last residue. A D gene is named only where the DNA matches it firmly. Clone sizes are given selectively: once, few, many, or a class where the clone is expanded.

TRBJ2-7	15	NA	TRBV5-1	TRBD1	TGCGCCAGCAGCGCCAGGGGAACAGGGGACTACGAGCAGTACTTC	CASSARGTGDYEQYF
TRBJ2-7	13	few	TRBV5-1	NA	TGCGCCAGCAGCTCGGCCACAGAATACGAGCAGTACTTC	CASSSATEYEQYF
TRBJ1-2	12	NA	TRBV12-3/TRBV12-4	NA	TGTGCCAGCAGTTTCCAGGGATCTGGCTACACCTTC	CASSFQGSGYTF
TRBJ2-3	15	NA	TRBV2	NA	TGTGCCAGCAGTGGAACTAGCTCTAGCACAGATACGCAGTATTTT	CASSGTSSSTDTQYF
TRBJ1-2	14	NA	TRBV5-1	NA	TGCGCCAGCAGCTGGGTGGGGGCCGTCTATGGCTACACCTTC	CASSWVGAVYGYTF
TRBJ1-4	13	NA	TRBV18	NA	TGTGCCAGCTCCCTATGGGACAATGAAAAACTGTTTTTT	CASSLWDNEKLFF
TRBJ2-7	14	few	TRBV5-1	NA	TGCGCCAGCAGCTTACAGGGTTTCTCGCTAGAGCAGTACTTC	CASSLQGFSLEQYF
TRBJ1-2	14	NA	TRBV20-1	NA	TGCAGTGCTAGAGATACGGGGGCTGGCTATGGCTACACCTTC	CSARDTGAGYGYTF
TRBJ1-2	14	few	TRBV20-1	NA	TGCAGTGCTAGATTACCCGGGACCTCCTATGGCTACACCTTC	CSARLPGTSYGYTF
TRBJ2-1	16	NA	TRBV6-2/TRBV6-3	TRBD2	TGTGCCAGCAGTTCCGTCGGGCTAGCGGGGGGAGGTGGGCAGTTCTTC	CASSSVGLAGGGGQFF
TRBJ2-5	14	few	TRBV12-3/TRBV12-4	NA	TGTGCCAGCAGTTTACCCGACAGAGTAAAGACCCAGTACTTC	CASSLPDRVKTQYF
TRBJ2-3	12	NA	TRBV5-1	NA	TGCGCCAGCAGCTTGGGGGGTCATACGCAGTATTTT	CASSLGGHTQYF
TRBJ2-4	14	NA	TRBV11-2	NA	TGTGCCAGCAGCTCCCTGTCCATGGAAAACATTCAGTACTTC	CASSSLSMENIQYF
TRBJ2-3	14	few	TRBV4-1	NA	TGCGCCAGCAGCCAAGATCCTGCATCAGATACGCAGTATTTT	CASSQDPASDTQYF
TRBJ2-7	14	NA	TRBV5-1	TRBD1	TGCGCCAGCAGCACCAGACAGGGCACACCCGAGCAGTACTTC	CASSTRQGTPEQYF
TRBJ1-1	13	NA	TRBV25-1	NA	TGTGCCAGCCTTGATCGGCTCAACACTGAAGCTTTCTTT	CASLDRLNTEAFF
TRBJ2-3	17	few	TRBV7-2	TRBD2	TGTGCCAGCAGTCTTCACGGCACTAGCGGGGGCACAGATACGCAGTATTTT	CASSLHGTSGGTDTQYF
TRBJ1-5	15	many	TRBV5-1	NA	TGCGCCAGCAGCTTGGAGGGGTATAGCAATCAGCCCCAGCATTTT	CASSLEGYSNQPQHF
TRBJ2-7	15	NA	TRBV7-9	TRBD2	TGTGCCAGCAGCACCTGGACTAGCGGGCTCTATGAGCAGTACTTC	CASSTWTSGLYEQYF
TRBJ1-1	16	NA	TRBV7-8	TRBD1	TGTGTCAGCAGATCCGGGACAGGGGGCCGTAACACTGAAGCTTTCTTT	CVSRSGTGGRNTEAFF
TRBJ2-7	12	few	TRBV20-1	NA	TGCAGTGCTAGTGGAGACGGATACGAGCAGTACTTC	CSASGDGYEQYF
TRBJ1-2	14	few	TRBV12-3/TRBV12-4	TRBD1	TGTGCCAGCACCCAACCGGGACAGGGGAAAGGCTACACCTTC	CASTQPGQGKGYTF
TRBJ1-5	15	once	TRBV6-1	NA	TGTGCCAGCAGTGAAAACCCTTATTCCAATCAGCCCCAGCATTTT	CASSENPYSNQPQHF
TRBJ1-2	15	NA	TRBV5-1	NA	TGCGCCAGCAGCCCCGGGGAGGGGCCCTACTATGGCTACACCTTC	CASSPGEGPYYGYTF
TRBJ1-2	13	NA	TRBV7-8	NA	TGTGCCAGCTCACCTCCGGGATACTATGGCTACACCTTC	CASSPPGYYGYTF
TRBJ2-7	13	few	TRBV15	NA	TGTGCCACCAGCAGAGATTACATCGGGGAGCAGTACTTC	CATSRDYIGEQYF
TRBJ2-5	14	NA	TRBV20-1	NA	TGCAGTGCTAGAGGCCAGGGAACTCAAGAGACCCAGTACTTC	CSARGQGTQETQYF
TRBJ2-5	20	few	TRBV5-1	TRBD1	TGCGCCAGCAGCTACTTTCCCGGGACAGGGGGCCGAGCCCCCCTAGAGACCCAGTACTTC	CASSYFPGTGGRAPLETQYF
TRBJ1-5	16	NA	TRBV20-1	TRBD1	TGCAGTGCCACCCCGACCGGGACAGCGGGAGGAGGGCCCCAGCATTTT	CSATPTGTAGGGPQHF
TRBJ2-1	15	many	TRBV5-1	TRBD1	TGCGCCAGCAGCTTCCGACAGGGGGCGTTCCATGAGCAGTTCTTC	CASSFRQGAFHEQFF
TRBJ1-2	14	NA	TRBV7-2	NA	TGTGCCAGCAGCTCCTCACAGGGTACCTATGGCTACACCTTC	CASSSSQGTYGYTF
TRBJ2-6	16	once	TRBV15	NA	TGTGCCACCAGCAGAGATATAGGCTCTGGGGCCAACGTCCTGACTTTC	CATSRDIGSGANVLTF
TRBJ2-5	16	NA	TRBV24-1	TRBD1	TGTGCCACCAGTGATTCCTTCCGGACAGGGGGAGAGACCCAGTACTTC	CATSDSFRTGGETQYF
TRBJ2-7	11	few	TRBV7-9	NA	TGTGCCAGCAGTACCTACTACGAGCAGTACTTC	CASSTYYEQYF
TRBJ2-7	15	few	TRBV5-5	TRBD2	TGTGCCAGCAGCCCAGGACTAGCGAGCTCCTACGAGCAGTACTTC	CASSPGLASSYEQYF
TRBJ2-7	16	many	TRBV10-3	TRBD1	TGTGCCATCACCGAGTCCAGGGACAGGGCGTCATACGAGCAGTACTTC	CAITESRDRASYEQYF
TRBJ2-7	14	NA	TRBV6-7	TRBD2	TGTGCCAGCAACGGGGGACTAGCCCCTCGCGAGCAGTACTTC	CASNGGLAPREQYF
TRBJ2-5	14	NA	TRBV4-2	NA	TGTGCCAGCAGCCAAGACGGAGTGCGGGAGACCCAGTACTTC	CASSQDGVRETQYF
TRBJ2-7	15	few	TRBV15	NA	TGTGCCACCAGCAGTCAGGGAGGAGCCTCCTACGAGCAGTACTTC	CATSSQGGASYEQYF
TRBJ2-1	13	NA	TRBV6-6	TRBD2	TGTGCCAGCAGTTCGGGACTAGAATCTGAGCAGTTCTTC	CASSSGLESEQFF
TRBJ1-5	15	NA	TRBV2	NA	TGTGCCAGCAATCCGACAATGGTCGGCAATCAGCCCCAGCATTTT	CASNPTMVGNQPQHF
TRBJ1-1	14	few	TRBV5-1	NA	TGCGCCAGCGGCCCGGGCAGGGGATGGGGTGAAGCTTTCTTT	CASGPGRGWGEAFF
TRBJ1-2	18	few	TRBV12-3/TRBV12-4	NA	TGTGCCAGCAGTTTAAGAGGCTCGACTATACATATCAACTATGGCTACACCTTC	CASSLRGSTIHINYGYTF
TRBJ2-3	14	many	TRBV12-3/TRBV12-4	NA	TGTGCCAGCAGTCCCAGAGTGAGAGCAGATGCGCAGTATTTT	CASSPRVRADAQYF
TRBJ2-5	15	NA	TRBV20-1	TRBD2	TGCAGTGCTAGAGCGCTAGCGGGGAACCAAGAGACCCAGTACTTC	CSARALAGNQETQYF
TRBJ2-1	15	NA	TRBV10-3	TRBD2	TGTGCCATCAGTACAGCGGGGGGGCCTGGAAATGAGCAGTTCTTC	CAISTAGGPGNEQFF
TRBJ2-1	15	few	TRBV9	NA	TGTGCCAGCAGCGAAGACTCCGGCTCCTACAATGAGCAGTTCTTC	CASSEDSGSYNEQFF
TRBJ2-5	16	NA	TRBV5-1	NA	TGCGCCAGCAGCTTGCCGGAGCAGGGGACTCAAGAGACCCAGTACTTC	CASSLPEQGTQETQYF